Shown below are 23 T cell receptor beta chains from a single sample sequenced in a study of shared clonotypes between healthy human individuals. Sequencing was performed with immunoSEQ multiplex PCR; in TCRdb, only in-frame clones are kept and a portion is missing. The table lists fewer than 700,000 clones, approximately 95% of them singletons. CD45RO-negative CD8 cells positively selected for CCR7 made up the naive population, which excluded terminally differentiated effector memory CD45RA+ cells. The specimen was naive CD8+ T cells sorted from blood. The receptors originated from a woman under 40 in good health.

The chain links TRBV28 to TRBJ1-5; no reliable D call. Germline-derived CDR1 and CDR2 are MDHEN and SYDVKM. V was trimmed by 7 bases and J by 4 bases, leaving 14 bases between them. The CDR3 contains 14 residues. Written as DNA, the CDR3 is TGTGCCAGCATTAGGCGGGAAATTAATCAGCCCCAGCATTTT. This gives the protein CASIRREINQPQHF.

A word on this clone: This sample also contains other DNA sequences that code for the same CDR3. The genes are TRBV2 and TRBJ1-1, with no clear D. Trimming took 6 bases from V and 1 from J, leaving 9 bases between them. This CDR3 comprises 13 residues. Germline CDR1 SNHLY, CDR2 FYNNEI. CDR3 amino acids: CASRGPRNTEAFF. The CDR3 region has the DNA TGTGCCAGCAGAGGACCCAGGAACACTGAAGCTTTCTTT.

The chain carries TRBV27 and TRBJ2-1; no firm D call. CDR3 length: 12 amino acids. Trimming took off 5 bases at V and 9 bases at J, with 11 bases between the two ends. CDR1 and CDR2 (germline): MNHEY, SMNVEV (reference sequence). DNA of the CDR3: TGTGCCAGCAGTCTCGCCGATGGTGAGCAGTTCTTC. Its protein is CASSLADGEQFF.

V is TRBV2 and J is TRBJ1-3, with D maybe TRBD1 (5 bases). This CDR3 contains 15 residues. With 1 base removed from V and 1 base from J, the gap between germline ends came to 8 bases. Germline lookup yields CDR1 SNHLY and CDR2 FYNNEI. The CDR3 DNA reads TGTGCCAGCAGTGAAGGCTGGGGGTCTGGAAACACCATATATTTT. Translation: CASSEGWGSGNTIYF. Supplemented by reference TRBV2 and TRBJ1-3, the full variable domain reads EPEVTQTPSHQVTQMGQEVILRCVPISNHLYFYWYRQILGQKVEFLVSFYNNEISEKSEIFDDQFSVERPDGSNFTLKIRSTKLEDSAMYFCASSEGWGSGNTIYFGEGSWLTVV.

This rearrangement joins TRBV14 to TRBJ1-1; D is possibly TRBD1 (5 bases). CDR3 size: 12 residues. Germline CDR1 reads SGHDN; CDR2 reads FVKESK. With 3 bases removed from V and 10 bases from J, the gap between germline ends came to 12 bases. The CDR3 region is CASSHRDGAAFF. The DNA of the CDR3 is TGTGCCAGCAGCCACAGGGACGGGGCAGCTTTCTTT.

The gene calls are TRBV28 and TRBJ1-5; unclear D gene. CDR1 MDHEN and CDR2 SYDVKM come from the germline V gene. Trimming shortened V by 1 base and J by 12 bases, and 10 bases separated the two germline ends. This CDR3 region has 12 residues. Written as DNA, the CDR3 is TGTGCCAGCAGTTTATTCGGTCGCGACCAGCATTTT. Its translation is CASSLFGRDQHF.

The rearrangement joins TRBV2 to TRBJ2-7, with TRBD2 matching over 7 bases. The V gene's germline CDR1 is SNHLY and CDR2 FYNNEI. The CDR3 sequence is 15 residues long. V lost 1 base, J lost 5 bases, and 8 bases stayed unmatched. DNA for the CDR3: TGTGCCAGCAGTGAAGTGGGAGGGAGGCTCGACGAGCAGTACTTC. Its protein is CASSEVGGRLDEQYF. Variable domain in full (rest from reference TRBV2 and TRBJ2-7): EPEVTQTPSHQVTQMGQEVILRCVPISNHLYFYWYRQILGQKVEFLVSFYNNEISEKSEIFDDQFSVERPDGSNFTLKIRSTKLEDSAMYFCASSEVGGRLDEQYFGPGTRLTVT.

V gene TRBV5-6 combines with J gene TRBJ1-5, with D possibly being TRBD1 (5 bases). The CDR3 spans 12 residues. Per the germline V gene, CDR1 is SGHDT and CDR2 is YYEEEE. The ends were cut back, 3 bases at V and 5 bases at J, with 6 bases in the middle. The CDR3 DNA is TGTGCCAGCAGCTGGGGGGATCAGCCCCAGCATTTT. Residues: CASSWGDQPQHF.

This chain links TRBV25-1 with TRBJ2-7; 9 bases match TRBD1. Germline CDR1 MGHDK, CDR2 SYGVNS. V lost 7 bases, J lost 5 bases, and 6 bases stayed unmatched. The CDR3 sequence is 13 residues long. The CDR3: CASTGTGPNEQYF. In DNA, the CDR3 is TGTGCCAGCACAGGGACAGGGCCCAACGAGCAGTACTTC.

This sequence joins TRBV5-1 and TRBJ2-5; TRBD2 matches at 9 bases. The CDR3 length is 16 residues. The germline CDR1 and CDR2 sequences are SGHRS and YFSETQ. V trimming: 7 bases; J trimming: 3 bases; junction bases outside the gene matches: 13. The CDR3 sequence is CASFKVPSGNEETQYF. The DNA of the CDR3 is TGCGCCAGCTTCAAAGTGCCTAGCGGGAATGAAGAGACCCAGTACTTC.

This chain connects TRBV28 to TRBJ2-7, with D hard to call. Trimming shortened V by 5 bases and J by 2 bases, and 4 bases separated the two germline ends. Looked up from germline, CDR1 is MDHEN and CDR2 is SYDVKM. The CDR3 is 11 amino acids. Written as DNA, the CDR3 is TGTGCCAGCAGTACCGCCTACGAGCAGTACTTC. It yields the protein CASSTAYEQYF. The full variable domain, with the rest looked up from reference TRBV28 and TRBJ2-7, is DVKVTQSSRYLVKRTGEKVFLECVQDMDHENMFWYRQDPGLGLRLIYFSYDVKMKEKGDIPEGYSVSREKKERFSLILESASTNQTSMYLCASSTAYEQYFGPGTRLTVT.

The chain links TRBV7-9 to TRBJ1-5; no firm D call. CDR1 and CDR2 (germline): SEHNR, FQNEAQ (reference sequence). CDR3 length: 13 amino acids. V was clipped by 1 base and J by 3 bases, with 4 bases between them. CDR3 DNA: TGTGCCAGCAGCTTAGTGACCAATCAGCCCCAGCATTTT. Its protein product is CASSLVTNQPQHF.

V usage is TRBV19 and J usage is TRBJ2-5, with 14 bases aligning to TRBD2. The V gene end was trimmed by 4 bases and the J gene end by 4 bases; junction bases not matched to a gene: 8. The CDR3 covers 17 residues. Germline V gene sequence: CDR1 LNHDA, CDR2 SQIVND (reference sequence). For the CDR3, the DNA is TGTGCCAGTAGTAACAGACTAGCGGGAGGGCCCGGAGAGACCCAGTACTTC. Encoded protein: CASSNRLAGGPGETQYF.

J is TRBJ2-7 and V is TRBV7-6; D uncertain. Germline loops: CDR1 SGHVS, CDR2 FNYEAQ. The V end was cut by 3 bases, the J end by 6 bases, with 15 bases between. This CDR3 has 14 residues. CDR3 sequence (DNA): TGTGCCAGCAGCTTTGATCTGGCAGCCGTCGAGCAGTACTTC. It specifies CASSFDLAAVEQYF.

CDR3 DNA: TGTGCCAGCAGCGTAGTTAGCGGGAACACCGGGGAGCTGTTTTTT. This sequence encodes CASSVVSGNTGELFF. The chain couples TRBV9 to TRBJ2-2, with D possibly TRBD2 on 6 matching bases. Germline loops: CDR1 SGDLS, CDR2 YYNGEE. This CDR3 comprises 15 residues. Trimming cost V 0 bases and J 1 base, with 7 bases left between them. Looking up the rest from reference TRBV9 and TRBJ2-2 gives the full variable domain: DSGVTQTPKHLITATGQRVTLRCSPRSGDLSVYWYQQSLDQGLQFLIQYYNGEERAKGNILERFSAQQFPDLHSELNLSSLELGDSALYFCASSVVSGNTGELFFGEGSRLTVL.

The chain employs TRBV4-1 and TRBJ2-5; a weak D match, TRBD1 (5 bases). Germline V gene sequence: CDR1 MGHRA, CDR2 YSYEKL. The CDR3 loop spans 16 amino acids. Trimming removed 3 bases at V and 5 bases at J, with 19 bases between. The CDR3 loop reads CASSHPTVGRDETQYF. CDR3 coding DNA: TGCGCCAGCAGCCACCCCACCGTGGGGCGTGACGAGACCCAGTACTTC.

The chain combines TRBV27 with TRBJ2-5; TRBD2 is a possible D gene (5 bases). The last part of the DNA fits TRBJ2-7 better; the J call may be wrong. This CDR3 contains 13 residues. The germline V gene has CDR1 MNHEY and CDR2 SMNVEV (reference sequence). CDR3 sequence: CASSLVGSGEQYF. The CDR3 coding sequence is TGTGCCAGCAGTTTGGTGGGAAGCGGCGAGCAGTACTTC.

This chain links TRBV20-1 with TRBJ2-1; D is unclear. The germline gives CDR1 DFQATT, CDR2 SNEGSKA (reference sequence). Trimming removed 6 bases from V and 9 bases from J, with 9 bases in between. This CDR3 has 10 amino acids. The CDR3 DNA reads as TGCAGTGCGTCTCGAGGTGAGCAGTTCTTC. It translates to CSASRGEQFF.

The chain links TRBV7-2 to TRBJ1-2, with 8 bases identical to TRBD1. This CDR3 contains 15 residues. The germline gives CDR1 SGHTA, CDR2 FQGNSA. Germline trimming cut 4 bases from V and 3 bases from J; bases unmatched to any gene: 7. The CDR3 reads CASSSRQGRHYGYTF. The DNA of the CDR3 is TGTGCCAGCAGCTCCCGACAGGGGCGGCACTATGGCTACACCTTC.

This chain uses TRBV15 with TRBJ1-5, with D possibly TRBD1 on 5 matching bases. This CDR3 contains 14 residues. V lost 5 bases and J 1 base, leaving 9 bases between the germline ends. The V gene's germline CDR1 is LNHNV and CDR2 YYDKDF (reference sequence). As DNA, the CDR3 is TGTGCCACCAGCTCAGGGCAAAGCAATCAGCCCCAGCATTTT. This encodes CATSSGQSNQPQHF.

This rearrangement joins TRBV27 to TRBJ2-1; D unresolved. This CDR3 region has 16 residues. Per the germline V gene, CDR1 is MNHEY and CDR2 is SMNVEV (reference sequence). V lost 0 bases to trimming and J lost 3 bases, with 12 bases between them. In DNA, the CDR3 is TGTGCCAGCAGTTTATCGGCGGCCTTACGCTACAATGAGCAGTTCTTC. Translated: CASSLSAALRYNEQFF.

This sequence joins TRBV2 and TRBJ1-2, with no clear D. V was clipped by 0 bases and J by 5 bases, with 16 bases between them. This CDR3 has 16 amino acids. Germline assignment: CDR1 SNHLY and CDR2 FYNNEI. The CDR3: CASSEAGRNPLYGYTF. The CDR3 DNA sequence: TGTGCCAGCAGTGAAGCCGGACGGAATCCCCTTTATGGCTACACCTTC.

V is TRBV27 and J is TRBJ2-7; 7 bases fit TRBD2. J was trimmed by 5 bases and V by 3 bases; bases with no gene match: 7. This CDR3 region has 14 residues. Germline loops: CDR1 MNHEY, CDR2 SMNVEV (reference sequence). The CDR3 DNA follows: TGTGCCAGCAGTTTCAAGACTAGCTGGGACGAGCAGTACTTC. Protein: CASSFKTSWDEQYF.